The clone carrying this TCR beta chain was detected a few times. Its antigen is as yet unknown. The entry originates in a study of blood T cells in healthy people across ages. Whole-study findings and limits: Samples with more naive T cells showed higher observed beta diversity.

Healthy Russian Caucasian donors spanned ages roughly 6 to 100 years. In each sample, at least 7 million PBMCs were isolated. A second PCR, run for roughly 6 to 11 cycles, used a sample-barcoded 5' primer plus a J-beta primer mix. TCRdb analysed the 5' RACE reads with MiXCR anew, one entry per CDR3 protein. The sample shows some 1.5 million distinct CDR3 sequences, approximately 30% of them seen only once. Sequenced sample: blood. The TCR originated in a woman in her thirties in good health.

The CDR3, as DNA: TGTGCCAGCTCATCCTTGGGGGACACACAAGAGACCCAGTACTTC. Translation: CASSSLGDTQETQYF. This chain links TRBV18 with TRBJ2-5; D is possibly TRBD1 (6 bases). The CDR3 extends over 15 amino acids. Trimming removed 5 bases from V and 2 bases from J, with 15 bases in between. Germline loops: CDR1 KGHSH, CDR2 LQKENI. Supplemented by reference TRBV18 and TRBJ2-5, the full variable domain reads NAGVMQNPRHLVRRRGQEARLRCSPMKGHSHVYWYRQLPEEGLKFMVYLQKENIIDESGMPKERFSAEFPKEGPSILRIQQVVRGDSAAYFCASSSLGDTQETQYFGPGTRLLVL.